What follows is one TCR beta chain and its context. Its target is not known. Germline V gene data show CDR1 as KGHSH and CDR2 as LQKENI. The V gene lost 6 bases and the J gene lost 0 bases, with 14 bases spanning the gap. This CDR3 spans 16 amino acids. This sample is part of a study of T cell responses to AZD1222 COVID-19 vaccine. General study points: Repertoires were obtained only post-peak T cell response.

TCRdb's copy holds only in-frame clones and misses some; the assay was immunoSEQ multiplex PCR. This sample has 70,000 to 95,000 clones, with under 95% found just once. This sequence originates from an adult who received the AZD1222 COVID-19 vaccine. V usage is TRBV18 and J usage is TRBJ2-2, with D perhaps matching TRBD1 (8 bases). Here the sequenced sample was peripheral blood, taken 28 days after the second AZD1222 dose. CDR3 nucleotides: TGTGCCAGCTCGGGAGGGACAGGTCCGAACACCGGGGAGCTGTTTTTT. It specifies CASSGGTGPNTGELFF.